A single TCR beta chain is shown here with its context. What it binds is not known. This entry comes from a study of shared clonotypes between healthy human individuals. Study-level information: Donor ages ranged 18 to 49 years: a couple of women, a few men. Study observations and caveats: Rarefaction indicated that sorted-subset sequencing remained incomplete although depth was large. Naive subsets generally had larger estimated richness than memory subsets. Clonotypes not shared had lower generation probabilities than those common to all four donors.

Sequencing used immunoSEQ multiplex PCR; TCRdb keeps in-frame clones, though not all of them. The sample has 2,500,000 or so clones; roughly 93% are singletons. The clonotype was recovered from a man between 18 and 29 years old in good health. Some clones in this sample may be carry-over from other donors' samples. Sequencing input: naive CD4+ T cells from PBMCs. As for subset: CD45RA+ positively selected.

The CDR3 bases are TGTGCCAGCAGCCCCGGGACTAGCGGGAGTTCACCTAGGGAGCAGTACTTC. It translates to CASSPGTSGSSPREQYF. The V call is TRBV27, the J call TRBJ2-7; 14 bases fit TRBD2. The CDR3 is 17 residues long. V lost 6 bases and J lost 7; bases outside the gene matches: 14. The germline CDR1 and CDR2 sequences are MNHEY and SMNVEV (reference sequence).